This entry features one T cell receptor beta chain sequence. No antigen is known for it. The record originates from a study of T cell repertoires in cytomegalovirus infection. Study-level information: TCR beta signatures that were public indicated CMV infection and matching HLA type.

MiXCR, applied by TCRdb to the reads, yields one record per CDR3 protein. Of around 70,000 distinct CDR3 sequences detected, about 30% appear once; the ten largest clones hold roughly 60%. CDR1 is MNHEY, CDR2 SMNVEV, per germline (reference sequence). The junction had 3 bases not matched to a gene; V was cut back by 8 bases and J by 2 bases. This CDR3 has 12 residues. This clonotype was sampled from a human donor in good health (CMV status not recorded). Some clones in this sample may be carry-over from other donors' samples. Sequenced here: CD8+ T cells from cultured PBMCs, sampled from culture after CMV antigen stimulation. The rearrangement links TRBV27 to TRBJ2-7, with 7 nucleotides matching TRBD2. DNA of the CDR3: TGTGCCAGCGGGGGGAGGGCCTACGAGCAGTACTTC. Translating gives CASGGRAYEQYF.